This T cell receptor (beta chain) is from a study of CD8 T cells in Susac syndrome. Trimming took off 0 bases at V and 5 bases at J, with 11 bases between the two ends. Germline V gives CDR1 SGHRS, CDR2 YFSETQ. The CDR3 is 14 amino acids. Random hexamers were used to reverse transcribe about 0.5 to 1 ug of RNA. Amplification of TCR beta CDR3 was carried out by immunoSEQ multiplex PCR, which covered 54 Vbeta and 13 Jbeta segments. Each CDR3 protein gets one entry after TCRdb re-called the immunoSEQ multiplex PCR reads with MiXCR. This sample has some 140,000 distinct CDR3 sequences, with roughly 89% found just once.

Sequencing used CD8+ T cells from PBMCs. This chain joins TRBV5-1 and TRBJ1-1, with D maybe TRBD1 (5 bases). The clonotype comes from a human donor with multiple sclerosis. CDR3 sequence reads: CASSLAPGSTEAFF. The CDR3 DNA reads TGCGCCAGCAGCTTGGCCCCAGGGAGTACTGAAGCTTTCTTT.